The entry that follows covers one TCR beta chain sequence. The antigen is unknown. Repertoires were generated with immunoSEQ multiplex PCR, while TCRdb's copy carries only in-frame clones and drops some. Among around 20,000 clones listed, over 80% were seen once. These data belong to a study of T cells in localized non-small cell lung cancer. Study observations and caveats: Within adjacent lung there appeared a median roughly 60 of the top 100 tumor clones. Because only a single region of the tumor was sequenced, heterogeneity remains possible. Tumor trailed uninvolved adjacent lung in T cell clonality, which peaked there.

The CDR3 runs to 14 residues. Germline V lookup: CDR1 SGHRS, CDR2 YFSETQ. After removal of 4 bases from V and 0 bases from J, the junction contained 2 bases not matched to a gene. The TCR sequence derives from a woman aged 35-75 years with stage I lung adenocarcinoma. The material was peripheral blood, obtained before any cancer treatment. The V and J genes are TRBV5-1 and TRBJ1-2; 8 bases match TRBD1. CDR3 DNA sequence: TGCGCCAGCAGCCAGGACAGGGCTAACTATGGCTACACCTTC. The encoded protein is CASSQDRANYGYTF.